The rows below give T cell receptor beta chains drawn from one sample of a study of blood T cell repertoires in COVID-19. The data were produced by immunoSEQ multiplex PCR, yet TCRdb's version contains in-frame clones alone and is incomplete. The repertoire holds about 170,000 clones, with approximately 90% as singletons. Sequencing was done on a sample of PBMCs or T cells enriched from blood (not recorded which). All receptors derive from a woman aged 18-29 years who had recovered from COVID-19. CDR3s include the opening cysteine and the closing phenylalanine or tryptophan. D genes are given only for firm matches. The size field is filled for only some rows; it gives once, few, many or a size class.

clone size	V gene	D gene	J gene	CDR3 DNA	CDR3 protein
.	TRBV6-2/TRBV6-3	.	TRBJ1-1	TGTGCCAGCAGTTACAGCTACACTGAAGCTTTCTTT	CASSYSYTEAFF
once	TRBV12-3/TRBV12-4	.	TRBJ2-3	TGTGCCAGCAACCTCGGAGGGGATACGCAGTATTTT	CASNLGGDTQYF
.	TRBV12-3/TRBV12-4	.	TRBJ2-7	TGTGCCAGCAGAGGGGGGGGGTACGAGCAGTACTTC	CASRGGGYEQYF
.	TRBV6-6	TRBD1	TRBJ1-2	TGTGCCAGCAGGAGGTGGCGGGACAGGGGATTAGATGGCTACACCTTC	CASRRWRDRGLDGYTF
.	TRBV3-1/TRBV3-2	.	TRBJ1-2	TGTGCCAGCAGCCAAGGGGGCGGCAACTATGGCTACACCTTC	CASSQGGGNYGYTF
.	TRBV3-1/TRBV3-2	.	TRBJ2-7	TGTGCCAGCAGCCAAGAATGGCGGGGGCGCTTAAGCGAGCAGTACTTC	CASSQEWRGRLSEQYF
.	TRBV20-1	TRBD2	TRBJ2-7	TGCAGTGCTAGTGAGGGGGGTCTAGCGGGAAACGAGCAGTACTTC	CSASEGGLAGNEQYF
.	TRBV28	TRBD2	TRBJ2-7	TGTGCCAGCAGTTCGGGGAGACTAGCGGGGGCCTACGAGCAGTACTTC	CASSSGRLAGAYEQYF
.	TRBV9	.	TRBJ2-1	TGTGCCAGCAGCGTAGGGAGCGGGTTCAGCTCCTACAATGAGCAGTTCTTC	CASSVGSGFSSYNEQFF
.	TRBV7-9	.	TRBJ1-3	TGTGCCAGCAGCCCCCTGGCCCGCTCTGGAAACACCATATATTTT	CASSPLARSGNTIYF
.	TRBV3-1/TRBV3-2	TRBD2	TRBJ2-5	TGTGCCAGCAGCCCTTATCCGACTAGCGGACAAGAGACCCAGTACTTC	CASSPYPTSGQETQYF
.	TRBV30	.	TRBJ2-1	TGTGCCTGGAGTCCGAGCGGGACACCGCAGTTCTTC	CAWSPSGTPQFF
.	TRBV19	.	TRBJ1-6	TGTGCCAGTAGTTCCCCGACAGATAATTCACCCCTCCACTTT	CASSSPTDNSPLHF
.	TRBV3-1/TRBV3-2	.	TRBJ2-5	TGTGCCAGCAGCCAAGTTCGTCAGGGGACCCAGTACTTC	CASSQVRQGTQYF
.	TRBV11-1	TRBD2	TRBJ2-1	TGTGCCAGCAGCTTAAGGCGGGGGGGAAATGAGCAGTTCTTC	CASSLRRGGNEQFF
.	TRBV20-1	.	TRBJ2-5	TGCAGTGCTAGTTCGAGAACCGAGACCCAGTACTTC	CSASSRTETQYF
few	TRBV13	.	TRBJ2-7	TGTGCCAGCAGCTCAACCATAGGGGCCTCCTCCTACGAGCAGTACTTC	CASSSTIGASSYEQYF
.	TRBV7-2	.	TRBJ2-1	TGTGCCAGCAGCCCAGGGCCTAGTAAGAATGAGCAGTTCTTC	CASSPGPSKNEQFF
few	TRBV5-1	.	TRBJ2-3	TGCGCCAGCAGCGAGGAAACAGATACGCAGTATTTT	CASSEETDTQYF
.	TRBV5-5	.	TRBJ2-7	TGTGCCAGCAGCCCCCGAGCGGGCCGGTCCTACGAGCAGTACTTC	CASSPRAGRSYEQYF
.	TRBV5-4	.	TRBJ2-5	TGTGCCAGCAGCTTGGCAGGTGCTGAGACCCAGTACTTC	CASSLAGAETQYF
.	TRBV6-5	.	TRBJ1-1	TGTGCCAGCTCCCCGGCGGCCGGCAACACTGAAGCTTTCTTT	CASSPAAGNTEAFF
.	TRBV6-1	.	TRBJ2-6	TGTGCCAGCAGTGAACCGCCCTCGGGGTCTGGGGCCAACGTCCTGACTTTC	CASSEPPSGSGANVLTF
.	TRBV5-6	.	TRBJ1-1	TGTGCCAGCAGCTTGTTTACGGGGAACACTGAAGCTTTCTTT	CASSLFTGNTEAFF
few	TRBV12-3/TRBV12-4	.	TRBJ1-3	TGTGCCAGCAGAGGGGTCTCTGGAAACACCATATATTTT	CASRGVSGNTIYF
.	TRBV30	TRBD1	TRBJ1-1	TGTGCCTGGAGTGGACAGGGGGCGACTGAAGCTTTCTTT	CAWSGQGATEAFF
.	TRBV27	TRBD1	TRBJ2-7	TGTGCCAGCAGTTTAGCGGGACAGGGGTCTAGGAAGGACTACGAGCAGTACTTC	CASSLAGQGSRKDYEQYF
once	TRBV5-1	.	TRBJ2-7	TGCGCCAGCAGACAGGACTCCTACGAGCAGTACTTC	CASRQDSYEQYF
.	TRBV7-2	.	TRBJ1-2	TGTGCCAGCTCCGAATCCGGGTTTTTAGGCTACACCTTC	CASSESGFLGYTF
once	TRBV7-9	.	TRBJ2-1	TGTGCCAGCAGCTCTCAGGTTTCCTACAATGAGCAGTTCTTC	CASSSQVSYNEQFF
once	TRBV18	TRBD2	TRBJ2-3	TGTGCCAGCTCACAAGGACTAGCGGCTACAGATACGCAGTATTTT	CASSQGLAATDTQYF
.	TRBV13	.	TRBJ2-7	TGTGCCAGCAGCTTTGGTGCAGGGTTGTACTTC	CASSFGAGLYF
few	TRBV15	TRBD1	TRBJ2-7	TGTGCCACCAGCAGGGGGACAGGGGGAGGATCCTACGAGCAGTACTTC	CATSRGTGGGSYEQYF
.	TRBV5-1	TRBD1	TRBJ2-7	TGCGCCAGCAGCTTATCCGGGACAGGGGTCTACGAGCAGTACTTC	CASSLSGTGVYEQYF
.	TRBV28	TRBD2	TRBJ2-3	TGTGCCAGCAGTTTGGGAATTAGCGGGCCGATCACAGATACGCAGTATTTT	CASSLGISGPITDTQYF
.	TRBV3-1/TRBV3-2	TRBD1	TRBJ1-2	TGTGCCAGCAGAATGGGACAGTCCCACTATGGCTACACCTTC	CASRMGQSHYGYTF
once	TRBV19	TRBD1	TRBJ1-5	TGTGCCAGTAGTGCGCCGGGACAGGGGACTCAGCCCCAGCATTTT	CASSAPGQGTQPQHF
.	TRBV7-3	.	TRBJ1-1	TGTGCCAGCCGATATGGACAGTACACTGAAGCTTTCTTT	CASRYGQYTEAFF
once	TRBV30	TRBD1	TRBJ1-2	TGTGCCTGGTCCGTGGCAGGGGGTCTGGACTATGGCTACACCTTC	CAWSVAGGLDYGYTF
.	TRBV6-5	.	TRBJ2-1	TGTGCCAGCAGCTCGTGGGGACTCGTTAACAATGAGCAGTTCTTC	CASSSWGLVNNEQFF
.	TRBV5-5	.	TRBJ1-4	TGTGCCAGCAGGCCCAGTGCAACTAATGAAAAACTGTTTTTT	CASRPSATNEKLFF
.	TRBV7-2	TRBD2	TRBJ2-3	TGTGCCAGCAGACCAGGACTAGCGGGTGATACGCAGTATTTT	CASRPGLAGDTQYF
.	TRBV5-4	.	TRBJ2-7	TGTGCCAGCAGCTTAGCCGGGGTCGGGACTTACGAGCAGTACTTC	CASSLAGVGTYEQYF
.	TRBV4-2	TRBD2	TRBJ2-1	TGTGCCAGCAAGAGACAGTCTAGCGGGAGTGGTGAGCAGTTCTTC	CASKRQSSGSGEQFF
.	TRBV6-5	.	TRBJ2-1	TGTGCCAGCCGACAGGCCTACAATGAGCAGTTCTTC	CASRQAYNEQFF
.	TRBV6-2/TRBV6-3	.	TRBJ2-7	TGTGCCAGCAGTTTGAGACAGCACTACGAGCAGTACTTC	CASSLRQHYEQYF
once	TRBV28	TRBD1	TRBJ2-7	TGTGCCAGCAGTTTAAGGGGACAGGGATTGGGATTTCTCCACGAGCAGTACTTC	CASSLRGQGLGFLHEQYF
.	TRBV14	.	TRBJ1-4	TGTGCCAGCAGAAACGGAGCTAATGAAAAACTGTTTTTT	CASRNGANEKLFF
.	TRBV10-3	TRBD2	TRBJ2-7	TGTGCCATCAGTAGACCGGGACTAGCGGGAGGATCCCCACGGGACGAGCAGTACTTC	CAISRPGLAGGSPRDEQYF
once	TRBV27	.	TRBJ2-7	TGTGCCAGCAGTTCGTCGGGGTCCTACGAGCAGTACTTC	CASSSSGSYEQYF
.	TRBV7-2	.	TRBJ2-1	TGTGCCAGCAGCTTAGCGGGACTCGTCGGAGAGCAGTTCTTC	CASSLAGLVGEQFF